This TCR beta chain was identified in a study of PD-L1 blockade in urothelial cancer. Background on the study: Around 2014 therapy began: atezolizumab 1,200 mg intravenously every 3 weeks. At 3 weeks after treatment start (second dose) and again at 6 weeks, blood was analyzed.

Time point meaning: pretreatment peripheral blood. All patients handed over anywhere from 1 to 8 samples, pretreatment and on-treatment. Study conclusions and caveats: Patients with durable benefit had greater blood expansion of tumor-associated TCR clones 3 weeks into treatment.

Clones were sequenced by immunoSEQ multiplex PCR, and TCRdb holds only the in-frame ones, with some missing. The sample has 84,000 or so clones; 85% are singletons. About this clone itself: Its antigen is not known.

The CDR3 is 15 amino acids. With 1 base clipped from V and 6 bases from J, the junction kept 6 bases outside the gene matches. CDR1 and CDR2 (germline): SGDLS, YYNGEE. The sequence was collected from a man aged 60-69 years with urothelial cancer. The V gene is TRBV9, the J gene TRBJ2-1, with TRBD2 identical over 8 bases. This sample comprised PBMCs, obtained around atezolizumab (anti-PD-L1) treatment. In DNA form, the CDR3 reads TGTGCCAGCAGCGTAAGCGGGAGAGGTAGCAATGAGCAGTTCTTC. As protein: CASSVSGRGSNEQFF.